These 21 T cell receptor beta chains were all obtained from the same sample, sequenced in a study of neurological immune-mediated disorders. TCRdb itself ran the 5' RACE reads through MiXCR, one entry per CDR3 protein. The profile shows 50,000 to 70,000 distinct CDR3 sequences, 3% to 4% of them singletons. Material: PBMCs. The receptor source for this set is a man between 35 and 55 years old with multiple sclerosis.

Many counts were recorded for this clonotype. J is TRBJ2-3 and V is TRBV11-2; D is tentatively TRBD1 or TRBD2 (7 bases each). V was pared by 5 bases and J by 5 bases, with 17 bases between. Per germline, CDR1 SGHAT and CDR2 FQNNGV. The CDR3 contains 15 residues. The CDR3 DNA is TGTGCCAGCAGCCCAGGGGGGGGGCACGGAGATACGCAGTATTTT. It translates to CASSPGGGHGDTQYF.

The sample holds many counts of this clonotype. The chain has TRBV4-2 and TRBJ1-5; D may be TRBD1 (5 bases). CDR1 and CDR2 from the germline V gene are LGHNA and YNFKEQ. There are 15 residues in the CDR3. V was trimmed by 0 bases and J by 2 bases, leaving 8 bases between them. In DNA, the CDR3 is TGTGCCAGCAGCCAAGAGGTACAGGGCAATCAGCCCCAGCATTTT. Its protein product is CASSQEVQGNQPQHF.

There are many counts of this clonotype. A read error may account for a junction end that differs from germline. The rearrangement uses TRBV19 and TRBJ2-2; 9 nucleotides line up with TRBD1. Germline assignment: CDR1 LNHDA and CDR2 SQIVND (reference sequence). This CDR3 is built from 14 residues. CDR3 in amino acids: CASRRTGETGELFF. For the CDR3, the DNA is TGTGCCAGTAGGCGGACAGGGGAAACCGGGGAGCTTTTTTTT. The full variable domain, with the rest looked up from reference TRBV19 and TRBJ2-2, is DGGITQSPKYLFRKEGQNVTLSCEQNLNHDAMYWYRQDPGQGLRLIYYSQIVNDFQKGDIAEGYSVSREKKESFPLTVTSAQKNPTAFYLCASRRTGETGELFFGEGSRLTVL.

This chain connects TRBV19 to TRBJ2-7, with TRBD2 as a possible D gene (6 bases). Trimming stripped 6 bases from V and 2 bases from J, with 20 bases between. The CDR3 spans 16 residues. Germline V gene lookup returns CDR1 LNHDA and CDR2 SQIVND (reference sequence). CDR3: CASRRLDKEGTYEQYF. In DNA form, the CDR3 reads TGTGCCAGTAGACGCCTTGACAAGGAGGGTACCTACGAGCAGTACTTC.

In this sample, this clonotype turned up many times. V gene TRBV27 combines with J gene TRBJ2-2; D is possibly TRBD1 or TRBD2 (5 bases each). With 4 bases removed from V and 6 bases from J, the gap between germline ends came to 9 bases. The CDR3 loop spans 13 amino acids. Germline V gene data show CDR1 as MNHEY and CDR2 as SMNVEV (reference sequence). The CDR3 bases are TGTGCCAGCAGTTATGGGACCTCCGGGGAGCTGTTTTTT. Translated: CASSYGTSGELFF.

This clonotype was seen at least ten times. The chain recombines TRBV5-1 with TRBJ2-3; 8 bases align to TRBD2. V dropped 5 bases and J dropped 2; count of bases not matched to a gene: 10. This CDR3 region has 16 residues. Germline CDR1 is SGHRS and CDR2 is YFSETQ. As DNA, the CDR3 is TGCGCCAGCAGGCGGGGGGTAGCGGATTACACAGATACGCAGTATTTT. This translates into CASRRGVADYTDTQYF.

In its sample, this clonotype was seen many times. The chain is built from TRBV7-3 and TRBJ2-3; D is perhaps TRBD1 (6 bases). Trimming removed 6 bases at V and 4 bases at J, with 17 bases between. The germline CDR1 and CDR2 sequences are SGHTA and FQGTGA. The CDR3 is made up of 15 amino acids. CDR3 amino acids: CASSSTGSYADTQYF. CDR3 DNA sequence: TGTGCCAGCAGTTCTACAGGGAGTTACGCAGATACGCAGTATTTT.

This clonotype has a count of ten or more. The rearrangement links TRBV29-1 to TRBJ1-1; possible D gene TRBD1, 6 bases. The CDR3 loop spans 12 amino acids. The germline V and J ends were trimmed by 5 bases and 5 bases, with 12 bases remaining between them. Germline loops: CDR1 SQVTM, CDR2 ANQGSEA. The chain's CDR3 is CSVIKGETEAFF. Here the CDR3 DNA reads TGCAGCGTTATCAAGGGGGAGACTGAAGCTTTCTTT. The full variable domain, in which reference TRBV29-1 and TRBJ1-1 provide the parts outside the CDR3, is SAVISQKPSRDICQRGTSLTIQCQVDSQVTMMFWYRQQPGQSLTLIATANQGSEATYESGFVIDKFPISRPNLTFSTLTVSNMSPEDSSIYLCSVIKGETEAFFGQGTRLTVV.

This clonotype has at least ten counts. This sequence joins TRBV5-1 and TRBJ2-5; D ambiguous. CDR1 is SGHRS, CDR2 YFSETQ, per germline. The CDR3 loop spans 15 amino acids. Trimming removed 4 bases at V and 0 bases at J, with 13 bases between. CDR3 protein: CASSLQNPYQETQYF. DNA of the CDR3: TGCGCCAGCAGCCTCCAGAATCCGTACCAAGAGACCCAGTACTTC.

This clonotype appeared many times. V is TRBV7-2 and J is TRBJ2-1; D may be TRBD2 (6 bases). This CDR3 region has 15 residues. In germline, CDR1 is SGHTA, CDR2 FQGNSA. The V and J ends lost 5 bases and 7 bases respectively, with 18 bases between them. CDR3 DNA: TGTGCCAGCAGCGCCGCGGGGACCCGAGAAAATGAGCAGTTCTTC. This codes for CASSAAGTRENEQFF.

Many counts were recorded for this clonotype. The CDR3, as DNA: TGCAGTGCTGACAGGGTGGGAGAGACCCAGTACTTC. Translation gives CSADRVGETQYF. The J gene is TRBJ2-5, the V gene TRBV20-1, with 7 bases lining up with TRBD1. Per the germline V gene, CDR1 is DFQATT and CDR2 is SNEGSKA (reference sequence). This CDR3 has 12 amino acids. V lost 5 bases, J lost 4 bases, and 4 bases stayed unmatched.

This clonotype was seen at least ten times. The J gene is TRBJ1-1, the V gene TRBV27; D call uncertain. With 7 bases removed from V and 0 bases from J, the gap between germline ends came to 12 bases. Germline loops: CDR1 MNHEY, CDR2 SMNVEV (reference sequence). The CDR3 has 14 residues. The CDR3 DNA is TGTGCCAGCACCGCACGAGGACTGAACACTGAAGCTTTCTTT. Amino acid sequence: CASTARGLNTEAFF.

This clonotype was detected ten times or more. This chain links TRBV7-9 with TRBJ2-6; 8 nucleotides line up with TRBD1. The CDR3 sequence is 16 residues long. Germline CDR1 is SEHNR and CDR2 is FQNEAQ (reference sequence). Trimming removed 5 bases from V and 2 bases from J; junction bases left unmatched: 5. CDR3 coding DNA: TGTGCCAGCAGCAAGACAGGGGAGGCTGGGGCCAACGTCCTGACTTTC. Translation: CASSKTGEAGANVLTF. Looking up the rest from reference TRBV7-9 and TRBJ2-6 gives the full variable domain: DTGVSQNPRHKITKRGQNVTFRCDPISEHNRLYWYRQTLGQGPEFLTYFQNEAQLEKSRLLSDRFSAERPKGSFSTLEIQRTEQGDSAMYLCASSKTGEAGANVLTFGAGSRLTVL.

This clonotype was counted at least ten times. This rearrangement joins TRBV11-2 to TRBJ2-7; D unclear. V lost 4 bases to trimming and J lost 7 bases, with 8 bases between them. The CDR3 loop spans 11 amino acids. Germline V CDR1 and CDR2: SGHAT, FQNNGV. DNA of the CDR3: TGTGCCAGCAGCTCCAGCGTTGAGCAGTACTTC. Its translation: CASSSSVEQYF.

This clonotype showed up just a few times. The chain employs TRBV7-2 and TRBJ2-7; D ambiguous. The CDR3 has 14 amino acids. Looked up from germline, CDR1 is SGHTA and CDR2 is FQGNSA. V was shortened by 1 base and J by 6 bases, with 13 bases between the two germline ends. The chain's CDR3 is CASSLGPSRSEQYF. The CDR3 bases are TGTGCCAGCAGCTTAGGCCCTAGTAGATCCGAGCAGTACTTC.

This clonotype was seen many times. CDR3 nucleotides: TGCAGTGCTTACCAATACAATGAGCAGTTCTTC. This gives the protein CSAYQYNEQFF. The gene calls are TRBV20-1 and TRBJ2-1; D call uncertain. The CDR3 has 11 residues. Looked up from germline, CDR1 is DFQATT and CDR2 is SNEGSKA (reference sequence). Trimming removed 5 bases at V and 4 bases at J, with 6 bases between.

This clonotype was detected ten times or more. This chain joins TRBV7-8 and TRBJ2-3, with a possible D match to TRBD1 (6 bases). V lost 4 bases and J 2 bases, leaving 13 bases between the germline ends. The CDR3 is made up of 15 amino acids. Germline lookup yields CDR1 SGHVS and CDR2 FQNEAQ. CDR3 DNA sequence: TGTGCCAGCAGCTCGTGGACAGAAAACACAGATACGCAGTATTTT. It yields the protein CASSSWTENTDTQYF.

This clonotype has a count of ten or more. The chain recombines TRBV6-6 with TRBJ2-5; weak D call: TRBD2 (5 bases). CDR1 is MNHNY and CDR2 is SVGAGI in the germline V gene (reference sequence). V lost 3 bases to trimming and J lost 1 base, with 12 bases between them. The CDR3 is 15 residues long. As DNA, the CDR3 is TGTGCCAGCAGTTATAGGGTTCTAGCCCAAGAGACCCAGTACTTC. Translation: CASSYRVLAQETQYF.

This clonotype has ten or more counts. The chain employs TRBV12-3 or TRBV12-4 and TRBJ1-3, with unresolved D. This CDR3 is built from 12 residues. Trimming shortened V by 2 bases and J by 4 bases, and 3 bases separated the two germline ends. CDR3 in amino acids: CASSLSGNTIYF. The CDR3 nucleotides read TGTGCCAGCAGTTTATCCGGAAACACCATATATTTT.

There are many counts of this clonotype. This chain uses TRBV10-1 with TRBJ2-7; D ambiguous. V lost 2 bases, J lost 9 bases, and 11 bases lay in between. CDR3 length: 12 residues. Germline V CDR1 and CDR2: WNHNN, SYGVQD (reference sequence). The CDR3 reads CASSEGMVRQYF. The CDR3 coding sequence is TGCGCCAGCAGTGAGGGGATGGTTCGGCAGTACTTC.

In its sample, this clonotype was seen many times. The rearrangement uses TRBV5-1 and TRBJ1-1; D perhaps matches TRBD1 (5 bases). Germline CDR1 reads SGHRS; CDR2 reads YFSETQ. The CDR3 totals 14 residues. Deletions cut 3 bases from V and 1 base from J, with 10 bases between. CDR3: CASSWGVENTEAFF. The CDR3 DNA is TGCGCCAGCAGCTGGGGGGTCGAGAACACTGAAGCTTTCTTT.